This T cell receptor beta chain stems from a study of cytotoxic CD8 clonotypes in ibrutinib-treated CLL. Study background: Responses comprised some 24 partial and 2 complete; at median around six years, 14 remained remitted and about twelve progressed. Study-level findings and limits: An increase in clonality occurred at ibrutinib response, followed by a return toward baseline at progression.

Here immunoSEQ multiplex PCR was the method, and the copy in TCRdb shows in-frame clones only, minus some. The sample lists fewer than 300,000 clones; less than 85% were seen once. The CDR3 sequence is 13 residues long. Trimming stripped 6 bases from V and 8 bases from J, with 16 bases between. Germline V gives CDR1 SEHNR, CDR2 FQNEAQ (reference sequence). About this clone: Its antigen is unknown.

The rearrangement links TRBV7-9 to TRBJ1-1; no reliable D call. The receptor's source is a human donor with chronic lymphocytic leukemia. Here the sequenced sample was PBMCs, taken at disease progression, from a patient treated with ibrutinib. CDR3 sequence: CASREWVPPEAFF. CDR3 DNA sequence: TGTGCCAGCAGGGAGTGGGTTCCCCCGGAAGCTTTCTTT.